A selection of T cell receptor beta chains follows, all from one sample in a study of blood T cell repertoires in COVID-19. The protocol was immunoSEQ multiplex PCR, while the TCRdb copy is restricted to in-frame clones and leaves out a portion. The sample holds about 260,000 clones, more than 85% seen once. The sequencing input was peripheral blood. These receptors all come from a woman aged 55 to 70 with COVID-19, enrolled during active disease. Each CDR3 is given with its conserved first and last residue.

>TRBV30|TRBJ1-2
CAWSDENYGYTF
>TRBV14|TRBJ1-2
CASRPILDREVGYGYTF
>TRBV19|TRBJ2-1
CASSPGAGVTNEQFF
>TRBV5-6|TRBJ1-5
CASSSWTANQPQHF
>TRBV10-3|TRBJ2-1
CAITKRLAIDNEQFF
>TRBV5-1|TRBJ1-4
CASSSGGQANEKLFF
>TRBV7-9|TRBJ1-2
CASSLVTGDYGYTF
>TRBV28|TRBJ1-1
CASTPRLMGLTGANTEAFF
>TRBV2|TRBJ2-7
CASSVEGYEQYF
>TRBV11-2|TRBJ2-7
CASSSAIALGAGSYEQYF
>TRBV4-2|TRBJ2-6
CASSQELLRPSGANVLTF
>TRBV9|TRBJ2-1
CASSVSQGGYNEQFF
>TRBV29-1|TRBJ2-2
CSVDPSGSSGELFF
>TRBV2|TRBJ1-2
CASSRGQGRGYGYTF
>TRBV27|TRBJ2-7
CASSLTSGSFGAYEQYF
>TRBV10-3|TRBJ1-2
CAISDLNYGYTF
>TRBV10-3|TRBJ1-1
CAISEGQGKVNTEAFF
>TRBV27|TRBJ2-3
CASSFGQAYLDTQYF
>TRBV6-5|TRBJ1-2
CASSLDSYYGYTF
>TRBV5-1|TRBJ1-1
CASSETGNSNTEAFF
>TRBV27|TRBJ2-7
CASSFGRGYEQYF
>TRBV30|TRBJ1-5
CAWTTGTGGNQPQHF
>TRBV6-5|TRBJ1-3
CASSYYAGSSGNTIYF
>TRBV30|TRBJ2-5
CASSVSGRHETQYF
>TRBV5-1|TRBJ2-1
CASSLYGRVMYNEQFF
>TRBV19|TRBJ1-5
CASSIPGGNQPQHF
>TRBV19|TRBJ2-7
CASSKGLARHEQYF
>TRBV7-9|TRBJ1-5
CASSLVGGPKKNQPQHF
>TRBV6-4|TRBJ2-2
CASSIEQNTGELFF
>TRBV7-8|TRBJ2-3
CASSATGVHTDTQYF
>TRBV6-5|TRBJ2-7
CASSASLSGSYEQYF
>TRBV5-4|TRBJ2-7
CASRHYGGSTYEQYF
>TRBV6-5|TRBJ1-5
CASSKGQGGDLPQHF
>TRBV10-2|TRBJ1-5
CASSAADRVQPQHF
>TRBV3-1/TRBV3-2|TRBJ1-5
CASSHSRGLSSNQPQHF
>TRBV7-8|TRBJ2-3
CASSPPAGATDTQYF
>TRBV11-3|TRBJ1-4
CASRGGGLFF
>TRBV29-1|TRBJ1-2
CSGKGGTGGKDGYTF
>TRBV28|TRBJ2-7
CASSSLLVFRATYEQYF
>TRBV15|TRBJ2-5
CATSSPDRGIKETQYF
>TRBV9|TRBJ1-1
CASSVVGGTNTEAFF
>TRBV27|TRBJ2-1
CASNHRGTSRDEQFF
>TRBV19|TRBJ2-1
CASSIVNQRYNEQFF
>TRBV19|TRBJ2-2
CASTMTSGRASNTGELFF
>TRBV5-1|TRBJ1-6
CASSLVTGSNSPLHF
>TRBV30|TRBJ1-3
CASRTGRLTGNTIYF
>TRBV18|TRBJ1-1
CASSPPGDTEAFF
>TRBV2|TRBJ1-5
CASSPDSYQPQHF
>TRBV6-5|TRBJ2-7
CASSRDATGSYEQYF
>TRBV18|TRBJ1-1
CASTGDSKAFF
>TRBV3-1/TRBV3-2|TRBJ2-1
CASSEPSGRAGNEQFF
>TRBV6-2/TRBV6-3|TRBJ2-7
CASSARPGLAGGRSYEQYF
>TRBV7-9|TRBJ2-6
CASSRRGAPGANVLTF
>TRBV15|TRBJ1-5
CATSRADRVNNQPQHF
>TRBV18|TRBJ1-1
CASSPPGTGETFF
>TRBV29-1|TRBJ1-1
CSVEEWRGGTEAFF
>TRBV18|TRBJ1-5
CASSYGGADQPQHF
>TRBV9|TRBJ1-6
CASSVPSPGQNSPLHF
>TRBV30|TRBJ2-1
CAWSQRLAGGSLDEQFF
>TRBV15|TRBJ2-2
CATSRGRQMNTGELFF